Listed below are T cell receptor beta chains from one sample, sequenced in a study of T cells in localized non-small cell lung cancer. Using immunoSEQ multiplex PCR, the repertoire was profiled, and TCRdb retains in-frame clones only, with some absent. The sample lists 35,000 to 45,000 clones, 88% seen once, with more than 2% in the top ten. Sequencing was performed on peripheral blood, taken before any cancer treatment. The receptors were sampled from an older female donor with stage I squamous cell lung carcinoma. CDR3s include the opening cysteine and the closing phenylalanine or tryptophan. The D gene is left open where the match is weak. For some rows the clone size is stated as once, few or many, or as a class when expanded; others skip it.

j_call clone_size v_call d_call cdr3_aa cdr3_nt
TRBJ1-2 - TRBV7-9 - CASSLRAGGYTF TGTGCCAGCAGCTTAAGGGCGGGAGGCTACACCTTC
TRBJ2-4 few TRBV7-6 TRBD1 CASSSIPTGGIQYF TGTGCCAGCAGCTCGATCCCAACAGGGGGAATTCAGTACTTC
TRBJ2-1 - TRBV9 TRBD2 CASSVTSGRTNEQFF TGTGCCAGCAGCGTAACTAGCGGGAGAACGAATGAGCAGTTCTTC
TRBJ2-7 - TRBV7-3 - CASSKGGLGEQYF TGTGCCAGCAGCAAAGGAGGGCTAGGGGAGCAGTACTTC
TRBJ1-5 once TRBV6-5 - CASAGTPGNQPQHF TGTGCCAGCGCCGGGACCCCTGGCAATCAGCCCCAGCATTTT
TRBJ2-1 - TRBV18 - CASSPAAGEQFF TGTGCCAGCTCACCGGCTGCGGGAGAGCAGTTCTTC
TRBJ2-2 - TRBV7-6 TRBD2 CASTVRSGSSTGELFF TGTGCCAGCACCGTTAGAAGCGGGAGTTCCACCGGGGAGCTGTTTTTT
TRBJ2-1 - TRBV29-1 TRBD2 CSVPRLAGGVEQFF TGCAGCGTGCCCCGACTAGCGGGAGGCGTTGAGCAGTTCTTC
TRBJ2-2 - TRBV7-6 - CASSSPNTGELFF TGTGCCAGCAGCTCCCCGAACACCGGGGAGCTGTTTTTT
TRBJ2-5 - TRBV7-2 - CASSPNAAGQQETQYF TGTGCCAGCAGCCCAAACGCTGCGGGACAGCAAGAGACCCAGTACTTC
TRBJ2-1 - TRBV19 TRBD2 CATDGGRAFDNEQFF TGTGCCACCGACGGGGGGAGGGCGTTTGACAATGAGCAGTTCTTC
TRBJ1-4 - TRBV5-6 - CASSPEATNEKLFF TGTGCCAGCAGCCCCGAAGCAACTAATGAAAAACTGTTTTTT
TRBJ1-3 - TRBV30 - CAWSQGQAGNTIYF TGTGCCTGGAGTCAGGGGCAAGCTGGAAACACCATATATTTT
TRBJ2-2 - TRBV2 - CASSEVRITGELFF TGTGCCAGCAGTGAAGTTAGGATTACCGGGGAGCTGTTTTTT
TRBJ2-1 - TRBV15 TRBD2 CATSSRASGRRNEQFF TGTGCCACCAGCAGCCGGGCTAGCGGGCGGAGGAATGAGCAGTTCTTC
TRBJ1-3 - TRBV29-1 - CSVAPPQASGNTIYF TGCAGCGTTGCCCCACCGCAGGCCTCTGGAAACACCATATATTTT
TRBJ1-3 - TRBV5-6 TRBD1 CASSDLRDRGLSGNTIYF TGTGCCAGCAGCGATCTCCGGGACAGGGGTTTGAGTGGAAACACCATATATTTT
TRBJ2-1 - TRBV13 - CASSLVGAGDEQFF TGTGCCAGCAGCTTAGTGGGGGCGGGAGATGAGCAGTTCTTC
TRBJ2-1 few TRBV4-3 TRBD2 CASSQREGLAGVGEQFF TGCGCCAGCAGCCAAAGGGAGGGACTAGCGGGAGTAGGTGAGCAGTTCTTC
TRBJ1-3 - TRBV30 - CAWSVTGSGNTIYF TGTGCCTGGAGTGTAACGGGGTCTGGAAACACCATATATTTT
TRBJ2-7 once TRBV2 TRBD2 CARSLAGTYEQYF TGTGCCAGGTCACTAGCGGGAACCTACGAGCAGTACTTC
TRBJ1-4 - TRBV7-9 - CASSQHQGSEKLFF TGTGCCAGCAGCCAGCATCAGGGTTCTGAAAAACTGTTTTTT
TRBJ2-1 few TRBV5-1 TRBD2 CASSPQVSGRLNEQFF TGCGCCAGCAGCCCCCAAGTATCCGGGAGGCTCAATGAGCAGTTCTTC
TRBJ2-7 - TRBV5-1 - CASSLEGTSQYF TGCGCCAGCAGCTTGGAAGGGACGTCGCAGTACTTC
TRBJ2-5 - TRBV7-2 TRBD2 CASNLAGGFGETQYF TGTGCCAGCAACTTAGCGGGAGGGTTTGGGGAGACCCAGTACTTC
TRBJ2-4 - TRBV5-1 - CASSLLGAENIQYF TGCGCCAGCAGCTTGTTGGGGGCCGAAAACATTCAGTACTTC
TRBJ2-7 - TRBV6-5 - CASTSGSTYEQYF TGTGCCAGCACCTCCGGGTCCACCTACGAGCAGTACTTC
TRBJ2-1 - TRBV6-1 TRBD2 CASSPELAGVGEQFF TGTGCCAGCAGCCCCGAGCTAGCGGGAGTAGGGGAGCAGTTCTTC
TRBJ2-4 - TRBV30 TRBD2 CVAGTSGSGGIQYF TGTGTCGCCGGGACTAGCGGGAGTGGTGGCATTCAGTACTTC
TRBJ2-7 - TRBV30 - CAWSVALKEEQYF TGTGCCTGGAGTGTCGCACTGAAAGAGGAGCAGTACTTC
TRBJ2-7 - TRBV15 - CATSRDLQGTLSVQYF TGTGCCACCAGCAGAGATCTTCAGGGGACCCTCTCCGTGCAGTACTTC
TRBJ2-7 - TRBV5-1 - CASSLNSGSYEQYF TGCGCCAGCAGCTTGAACAGCGGATCCTACGAGCAGTACTTC
TRBJ1-5 - TRBV30 TRBD1 CAWSQGAQGQPQHF TGTGCCTGGAGTCAGGGGGCGCAGGGTCAGCCCCAGCATTTT
TRBJ2-2 few TRBV19 TRBD2 CASSIMGGRAPGELFF TGTGCCAGTAGTATAATGGGCGGGAGGGCCCCCGGGGAGCTGTTTTTT
TRBJ2-1 - TRBV30 - CAWSLPLRNEQFF TGTGCCTGGAGTCTTCCCCTGAGGAATGAGCAGTTCTTC
TRBJ2-7 - TRBV2 TRBD2 CASSEGLAGTYEQYF TGTGCCAGCAGTGAAGGACTAGCGGGAACCTACGAGCAGTACTTC
TRBJ2-1 - TRBV2 - CASSEGGQAHEQFF TGTGCCAGCAGTGAGGGAGGACAGGCCCATGAGCAGTTCTTC
TRBJ2-3 - TRBV6-4 TRBD2 CASSDRGGPDTQYF TGTGCCAGCAGTGATCGGGGGGGCCCAGATACGCAGTATTTT
TRBJ1-2 - TRBV7-3 - CASSRDPTDYGYTF TGTGCCAGCAGCAGGGACCCCACAGACTATGGCTACACCTTC
TRBJ1-2 - TRBV27 - CASSQTGYGYTF TGTGCCAGCAGCCAAACTGGATATGGCTACACCTTC
TRBJ1-4 - TRBV7-6 TRBD1 CASSRTGGATNEKLFF TGTGCCAGCAGCCGGACAGGGGGCGCAACTAATGAAAAACTGTTTTTT
TRBJ2-3 - TRBV6-1 TRBD2 CASKGWEGPDTQYF TGTGCCAGCAAGGGGTGGGAGGGCCCAGATACGCAGTATTTT
TRBJ1-2 - TRBV6-6 - CASSPWGETDGYTF TGTGCCAGCAGTCCCTGGGGGGAAACTGATGGCTACACCTTC
TRBJ2-3 - TRBV6-1 TRBD1 CASSELWGQGRNTQYF TGTGCCAGCAGTGAACTTTGGGGACAGGGGAGAAATACGCAGTATTTT
TRBJ2-7 - TRBV14 TRBD1 CASSQGGTVSYEQYF TGTGCCAGCAGCCAAGGGGGGACAGTCTCCTACGAGCAGTACTTC
TRBJ2-3 - TRBV5-1 TRBD1 CASSPGQGRADTQYF TGCGCCAGCAGCCCAGGACAGGGGCGGGCAGATACGCAGTATTTT
TRBJ1-1 few TRBV10-3 - CAIRADTEAFF TGTGCCATCAGGGCGGACACTGAAGCTTTCTTT
TRBJ1-2 - TRBV9 - CASSVGVRENYGYTF TGTGCCAGCAGCGTAGGAGTGAGGGAAAACTATGGCTACACCTTC